Here is one T cell receptor beta chain with its context. Its antigen is as yet unknown. These data originate in a study of shared clonotypes between healthy human individuals. Sequencing was performed with immunoSEQ multiplex PCR; in TCRdb, only in-frame clones are kept and a portion is missing. This sample carries roughly 2.2 million clones, around 93% of them seen once, and the ten largest clones take around 0.4%. Regarding the study as a whole: Clonotypes that were shared across four donors made up approximately 5% of naive CD4 clonotypes.

Per the germline V gene, CDR1 is MGHRA and CDR2 is YSYEKL. This CDR3 is built from 16 residues. Germline trimming cut 0 bases from V and 0 bases from J; bases unmatched to any gene: 4. This TCR derives from a man between 18 and 29 years old in good health. Some clones in this sample may be carry-over from other donors' samples. This sequence joins TRBV4-1 and TRBJ2-7, with 8 bases matching TRBD2. Material: naive CD4+ T cells from PBMCs. Subset denoted: CD45RA+ positively selected. The CDR3 region is CASSQDIAGSSYEQYF. As DNA, the CDR3 is TGCGCCAGCAGCCAAGATATAGCGGGAAGCTCCTACGAGCAGTACTTC.